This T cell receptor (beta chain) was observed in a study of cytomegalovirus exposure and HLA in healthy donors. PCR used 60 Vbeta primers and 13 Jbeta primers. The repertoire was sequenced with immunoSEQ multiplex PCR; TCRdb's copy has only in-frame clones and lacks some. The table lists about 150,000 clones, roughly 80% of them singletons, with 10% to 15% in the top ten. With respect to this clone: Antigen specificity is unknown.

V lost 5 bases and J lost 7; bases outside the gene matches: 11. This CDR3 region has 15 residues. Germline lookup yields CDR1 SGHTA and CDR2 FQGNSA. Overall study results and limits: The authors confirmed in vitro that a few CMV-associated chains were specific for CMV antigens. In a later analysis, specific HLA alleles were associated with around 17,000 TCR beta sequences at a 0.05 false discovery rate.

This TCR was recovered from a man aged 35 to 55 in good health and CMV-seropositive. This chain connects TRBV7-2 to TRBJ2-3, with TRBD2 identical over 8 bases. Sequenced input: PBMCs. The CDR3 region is CASSPGGSGSHTQYF. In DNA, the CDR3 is TGTGCCAGCAGCCCCGGGGGCAGCGGGAGCCATACGCAGTATTTT.